The rows below give T cell receptor beta chains drawn from one sample of a study of regulatory T cells in long-lasting Graves disease. A single record per CDR3 protein comes from TCRdb applying MiXCR to the multiplex PCR reads. Of approximately 470,000 distinct CDR3 sequences listed, more than 20% are singletons. This sample comprised peripheral blood mononuclear cells (PBMCs), obtained when the disease was refractory, from a patient treated with antithyroid drugs. These receptors all come from a female donor with Graves disease. Both conserved end residues are part of each CDR3. Each record gives: D gene, V gene, J gene, clone size, CDR3 protein, CDR3 DNA. A D gene is named only where the DNA matches it firmly. Some rows have no size entry. The others give once, few or many, or a class for an expanded clone.

>-|TRBV6-1|TRBJ2-7|many
CASSDMGGATFIYEQYF
TGTGCCAGCAGTGATATGGGCGGGGCGACATTCATTTACGAGCAGTACTTC
>-|TRBV4-1|TRBJ2-2|-
CASSQDQGSGELFF
TGCGCCAGCAGCCAAGATCAAGGATCCGGGGAGCTGTTTTTT
>-|TRBV20-1|TRBJ2-5|many
CSASHTGRGETQYF
TGCAGTGCTAGCCATACGGGGAGAGGAGAGACCCAGTACTTC
>TRBD2|TRBV25-1|TRBJ2-7|many
CASSDLAGAPYEQYF
TGTGCCAGCAGTGACCTAGCGGGAGCCCCCTACGAGCAGTACTTC
>-|TRBV27|TRBJ2-3|few
CASSFEPLGTDTQYF
TGTGCCAGCAGTTTCGAACCACTGGGCACAGATACGCAGTATTTT
>-|TRBV19|TRBJ1-1|many
CASSIAVNTEAFF
TGTGCCAGTAGCATAGCGGTGAACACTGAAGCTTTCTTT
>TRBD1|TRBV29-1|TRBJ2-5|-
CSVEGDRGSRETQYF
TGCAGCGTTGAAGGGGACAGGGGGTCTCGAGAGACCCAGTACTTC
>-|TRBV11-3|TRBJ1-1|many
CASSFKVGTEAFF
TGTGCCAGCAGCTTCAAAGTGGGCACTGAAGCTTTCTTT
>-|TRBV9|TRBJ2-4|-
CASSVAGENIQYF
TGTGCCAGCAGCGTCGCAGGGGAAAACATTCAGTACTTC
>TRBD1|TRBV9|TRBJ2-7|-
CASSAWDSPTYEQYF
TGTGCCAGCAGCGCTTGGGACAGCCCAACCTACGAGCAGTACTTC
>-|TRBV11-2|TRBJ2-5|many
CASQLGRETQYF
TGTGCCAGCCAACTGGGAAGGGAGACCCAGTACTTC
>-|TRBV6-1|TRBJ1-5|few
CASSGDRNQPQHF
TGTGCCAGCAGTGGGGACCGCAATCAGCCCCAGCATTTT
>TRBD1|TRBV5-1|TRBJ1-1|many
CASSSREGAWDTEAFF
TGCGCCAGCAGCTCCCGGGAGGGGGCTTGGGACACTGAAGCTTTCTTT